These T cell receptor beta chains were read from a single sample in a study of cytomegalovirus exposure and HLA in healthy donors. Assay used: immunoSEQ multiplex PCR; TCRdb lists only in-frame clones, some missing. The data contain about 150,000 clones, less than 85% of them seen just once; the ten biggest clones take up approximately 2.3%. The sequenced material came from PBMCs. The receptors were gathered from a woman aged 60 to 75 in good health and CMV-seropositive. Each CDR3 is given with its conserved first and last residue. A D gene is named only where the DNA matches it firmly. A row's size may be missing; if present it is once, few, many or a size class.

clone size | D gene | J gene | V gene | CDR3 protein | CDR3 DNA
NA | NA | TRBJ1-1 | TRBV14 | CASSRGTGVNTEAFF | TGTGCCAGCAGCCGGGGTACAGGAGTGAACACTGAAGCTTTCTTT
NA | NA | TRBJ1-4 | TRBV18 | CASSPSLAGSDEKLFF | TGTGCCAGCTCACCCTCCTTGGCAGGCTCCGATGAAAAACTGTTTTTT
once | TRBD1 | TRBJ2-7 | TRBV9 | CASSGGTGFEQYF | TGTGCCAGCAGCGGAGGGACAGGGTTCGAGCAGTACTTC
NA | NA | TRBJ2-5 | TRBV2 | CASSLQVQETQYF | TGTGCCAGCAGTCTACAGGTCCAAGAGACCCAGTACTTC
NA | TRBD1 | TRBJ2-7 | TRBV6-5 | CASSTTGGEQYF | TGTGCCAGCAGCACTACAGGGGGCGAGCAGTACTTC
NA | NA | TRBJ1-1 | TRBV29-1 | CSVDSGGPEAFF | TGCAGCGTTGATAGCGGTGGACCTGAAGCTTTCTTT
NA | NA | TRBJ2-1 | TRBV19 | CASSIGGGLEFAGQFF | TGTGCCAGTAGTATAGGGGGGGGGCTTGAATTCGCTGGGCAGTTCTTC
few | TRBD1 | TRBJ1-2 | TRBV7-9 | CASSIGTGGLGYTF | TGTGCCAGCAGCATTGGGACAGGGGGGCTGGGCTACACCTTC
few | TRBD1 | TRBJ1-5 | TRBV5-6 | CASSQGTGGSNQPQHF | TGTGCCAGCAGTCAAGGGACAGGGGGGAGCAATCAGCCCCAGCATTTT
NA | NA | TRBJ1-1 | TRBV2 | CASSQTGEAFF | TGTGCCAGCAGTCAAACAGGGGAAGCTTTCTTT
NA | NA | TRBJ2-3 | TRBV11-2 | CASSLDGRATDTQYF | TGTGCCAGCAGCTTAGACGGCAGGGCGACAGATACGCAGTATTTT
NA | NA | TRBJ1-2 | TRBV6-1 | CASSDLQGSSDYGYTF | TGTGCCAGCAGTGACCTTCAGGGGAGTTCGGACTATGGCTACACCTTC
NA | NA | TRBJ1-5 | TRBV19 | CASSIGRLNQPQHF | TGTGCCAGTAGTATAGGCAGGCTTAATCAGCCCCAGCATTTT
NA | TRBD1 | TRBJ1-4 | TRBV6-5 | CATSPGGNEKLFF | TGTGCCACCTCTCCAGGGGGGAATGAAAAACTGTTTTTT
few | NA | TRBJ2-5 | TRBV7-8 | CASSKGQLSQFQETQYF | TGTGCCAGCAGCAAGGGGCAGCTTTCACAATTCCAAGAGACCCAGTACTTC
NA | NA | TRBJ1-1 | TRBV28 | CASSPPPGMATEAFF | TGTGCCAGCAGTCCCCCCCCAGGGATGGCCACTGAAGCTTTCTTT
NA | NA | TRBJ1-2 | TRBV14 | CASSLGLTDRYGYTF | TGTGCCAGCAGCCTCGGACTGACTGATCGCTATGGCTACACCTTC
NA | NA | TRBJ1-5 | TRBV4-1 | CASSQDQDSYSNQPQHF | TGCGCCAGCAGCCAAGACCAGGACAGCTATAGCAATCAGCCCCAGCATTTT
NA | NA | TRBJ1-2 | TRBV28 | CASSLLGGYGYTF | TGTGCCAGCAGTTTACTCGGGGGCTATGGCTACACCTTC
NA | NA | TRBJ2-5 | TRBV9 | CASSVGGGSKETQYF | TGTGCCAGCAGCGTAGGAGGAGGTTCTAAAGAGACCCAGTACTTC
NA | TRBD1 | TRBJ2-1 | TRBV12-5 | CASGLPPGQGANNEQFF | TGTGCTAGTGGTTTGCCACCGGGACAGGGGGCCAACAATGAGCAGTTCTTC
NA | TRBD1 | TRBJ1-2 | TRBV5-4 | CASSPTGGTYGYTF | TGTGCCAGCAGCCCTACAGGGGGGACCTATGGCTACACCTTC
NA | NA | TRBJ1-2 | TRBV6-1 | CASSGEGVLYGYTF | TGTGCCAGCAGTGGGGAGGGGGTACTCTATGGCTACACCTTC
few | TRBD1 | TRBJ1-6 | TRBV2 | CASSGATGLSPLHF | TGTGCCAGCAGTGGCGCGACAGGGCTATCACCCCTCCACTTT
few | NA | TRBJ1-2 | TRBV5-5 | CASSLAQSYGYTF | TGTGCCAGCAGCTTGGCTCAGTCCTATGGCTACACCTTC
NA | NA | TRBJ1-1 | TRBV29-1 | CSVEKGPNEAFF | TGCAGCGTTGAAAAGGGGCCGAATGAAGCTTTCTTT
NA | NA | TRBJ2-7 | TRBV28 | CASSQLDYYNQEKQYF | TGTGCCAGCAGCCAACTAGATTACTATAACCAGGAAAAGCAGTACTTC
NA | TRBD2 | TRBJ2-7 | TRBV6-6 | CASKGGGATESYEQYF | TGTGCCAGCAAGGGCGGGGGGGCGACGGAATCCTACGAGCAGTACTTC
NA | NA | TRBJ2-1 | TRBV6-5 | CASSYSRSSPNNEQFF | TGTGCCAGCAGTTACTCGAGGTCATCCCCTAACAATGAGCAGTTCTTC
NA | TRBD2 | TRBJ2-1 | TRBV7-8 | CASSLSGTISYNEQFF | TGTGCCAGCAGCTTATCCGGGACTATCTCCTACAATGAGCAGTTCTTC
NA | TRBD1 | TRBJ1-2 | TRBV28 | CASIPPPGQGKNYGYTF | TGTGCCAGCATCCCCCCCCCGGGACAGGGGAAGAACTATGGCTACACCTTC
NA | TRBD1 | TRBJ1-2 | TRBV7-8 | CASSGQGAARYGYTF | TGTGCCAGCAGCGGACAGGGAGCCGCCCGCTATGGCTACACCTTC
NA | NA | TRBJ2-2 | TRBV6-1 | CASLTPTFNGGELFF | TGTGCCTCCTTGACCCCGACATTCAACGGCGGGGAGCTGTTTTTT
NA | TRBD2 | TRBJ2-3 | TRBV10-1 | CASSATSGRSTDTQYF | TGCGCCAGCAGTGCCACTAGCGGGCGGAGCACAGATACGCAGTATTTT
few | NA | TRBJ2-7 | TRBV5-1 | CASSLASANSYEQYF | TGCGCCAGCAGCTTGGCTAGCGCAAACTCCTACGAGCAGTACTTC
NA | NA | TRBJ1-2 | TRBV19 | CASARSPGVGYTF | TGTGCCAGTGCGAGATCCCCCGGGGTAGGCTACACCTTC
NA | NA | TRBJ1-1 | TRBV30 | CAWTRGKDEAFF | TGTGCCTGGACTAGGGGGAAGGATGAAGCTTTCTTT
NA | NA | TRBJ1-4 | TRBV7-9 | CASSSREGRGNEELFF | TGTGCCAGCAGCTCCAGGGAGGGACGAGGGAATGAAGAACTGTTTTTT
NA | TRBD1 | TRBJ2-5 | TRBV6-5 | CASSYSRTGTVETQYF | TGTGCCAGCAGTTACTCCCGGACAGGGACCGTCGAGACCCAGTACTTC